This TCR beta chain was recorded in a study of cytomegalovirus exposure and HLA in healthy donors. Study-level findings and limits: As confirmed in vitro, a few CMV-associated chains were specific for CMV antigens.

The PCR ran on 60 Vbeta and 13 Jbeta primers. Clones were sequenced by immunoSEQ multiplex PCR, and TCRdb holds only the in-frame ones, with some missing. The sample has some 140,000 clones; 79% are singletons. This CDR3 is 13 amino acids long. Deletions cut 6 bases from V and 3 bases from J, with 12 bases between. Germline assignment: CDR1 SGHRS and CDR2 YFSETQ. Regarding this clone: The target antigen is unknown.

This sequence joins TRBV5-1 and TRBJ1-1; TRBD1 might be the D (5 bases). The sequenced material came from PBMCs. The receptor was isolated from a man in his forties in good health and CMV-seropositive. The CDR3 region has the DNA TGCGCCAGCAAGGTCGCCAGGGACACTGAAGCTTTCTTT. As protein: CASKVARDTEAFF.